These 24 T cell receptor beta chains came from one sample sequenced in a study of low-dose radiotherapy and immunotherapy resistance in tumors. First-strand cDNA used TRAV- and TRBV-specific primers, covering alpha and beta chains. Over 20 PCR cycles, TCRs were amplified from a constant-region primer and V-primer adapter. Using its own MiXCR run on the reads, TCRdb lists one record per CDR3 protein. This repertoire shows about 39,000 distinct CDR3 sequences, 20% to 25% found once; its top ten account for about a tenth. As to time point: after trial treatment. Treatment: LDRT plus nivolumab, ipilimumab, low-dose cyclophosphamide and aspirin (RACIN trial). This specimen consisted of PBMCs, obtained after low-dose radiotherapy plus immunotherapy. These receptors were collected from a female donor with ovarian cancer.

This clonotype was detected many times. The rearrangement joins TRBV7-3 to TRBJ2-1, with D maybe TRBD2 (5 bases). Germline-derived CDR1 and CDR2 are SGHTA and FQGTGA. Trimming took 6 bases from V and 7 from J, leaving 13 bases between them. The CDR3 totals 13 residues. CDR3 DNA: TGTGCCAGCAGTATCCGGGGAGTGAATGAGCAGTTCTTC. Protein sequence: CASSIRGVNEQFF.

Concerning this clonotype: This likely stems from a read error, as it lies one base from a far larger clone. CDR3 bases: TGTGGCAGCAGTCAGACAGGGGGCGGGGATACGCAGTATTTT. Protein: CGSSQTGGGDTQYF. The chain is built from TRBV6-5 and TRBJ2-3; 10 bases are a match to TRBD1. Germline CDR1 and CDR2: MNHEY and SVGAGI. The CDR3 has 14 amino acids.

The rearrangement joins TRBV5-1 to TRBJ2-1, with 13 bases that match TRBD2. This CDR3 is built from 18 residues. V shed 5 bases, J shed 0 bases, and the junction held 8 bases outside the gene matches. From germline, CDR1 is SGHRS and CDR2 YFSETQ. In DNA form, the CDR3 reads TGCGCCAGCAGGGAGGGACTAGCGGGAAGGAGCTCCTACAATGAGCAGTTCTTC. Its translation: CASREGLAGRSSYNEQFF.

This clonotype was recorded many times. J is TRBJ1-2 and V is TRBV21-1; TRBD1 is taken as the D call from the table, unchecked against the DNA. TRBV21-1 is described as a pseudogene. The CDR3 has 18 amino acids. The CDR3 region is CASRGGPGQSSRDYGYTF. CDR3 sequence (DNA): TGTGCCAGCAGGGGAGGTCCGGGACAGAGCTCTCGTGACTATGGCTACACCTTC.

Ten or more counts support this clonotype. V is TRBV19 and J is TRBJ1-2; D is uncertain. Per germline, CDR1 LNHDA and CDR2 SQIVND (reference sequence). The ends were cut back, 0 bases at V and 0 bases at J, with 8 bases in the middle. The CDR3 has 15 residues. This CDR3 reads CASSIDLKANYGYTF. The CDR3 nucleotides are TGTGCCAGTAGTATAGACCTCAAGGCTAACTATGGCTACACCTTC.

This clonotype was observed at least ten times. The V and J genes are TRBV12-3 or TRBV12-4 and TRBJ2-7, with D possibly TRBD2 on 6 matching bases. The ends were cut back, 5 bases at V and 5 bases at J, with 13 bases in the middle. The CDR3 has 13 residues. CDR3 bases: TGTGCCAGCAGTCCCACCGCGGGGCACGAGCAGTACTTC. Protein: CASSPTAGHEQYF.

This clonotype was seen ten or more times. The V call is TRBV7-9, the J call TRBJ1-5; D possibly corresponds to TRBD1 (6 bases). Per germline, CDR1 SEHNR and CDR2 FQNEAQ (reference sequence). CDR3 length: 17 amino acids. The germline V and J ends were trimmed by 1 base and 0 bases, with 13 bases remaining between them. The CDR3 sequence: CASSLDSGASSNQPQHF. In DNA form, the CDR3 reads TGTGCCAGCAGCTTAGATTCAGGGGCGTCTAGCAATCAGCCCCAGCATTTT.

This clonotype was counted ten times or more. The chain carries TRBV7-3 and TRBJ1-2; 8 bases are shared with TRBD1. The CDR3 sequence is 16 residues long. V gave up 4 bases and J gave up 4 bases; unmatched junction bases: 11. Per the germline V gene, CDR1 is SGHTA and CDR2 is FQGTGA. The DNA of the CDR3 is TGTGCCAGCAGCTCCCCCCACACGACAGGGGTCTATGGCTACACCTTC. Amino acid sequence: CASSSPHTTGVYGYTF.

This clonotype has a single count. The rearrangement links TRBV11-2 to TRBJ1-2; no reliable D call. V was shortened by 5 bases and J by 4 bases, with 8 bases between the two germline ends. CDR1 is SGHAT, CDR2 FQNNGV, per germline. CDR3 length: 12 residues. The CDR3 region is CASSPGGYGYTF. DNA of the CDR3: TGTGCCAGCAGCCCCGGTGGCTATGGCTACACCTTC.

This clonotype was counted ten times or more. The V and J genes are TRBV6-1 and TRBJ2-7; D is ambiguous. CDR1 MNHNS and CDR2 SASEGT come from the germline V gene. V dropped 6 bases and J dropped 2 bases, with 14 bases sitting between them. The CDR3 is 14 amino acids. DNA of the CDR3: TGTGCCAGCAGCCTCCCTTCCCCGACCTACGAGCAGTACTTC. Translating gives CASSLPSPTYEQYF.

V and J are TRBV28 and TRBJ1-6; D remains unclear. This CDR3 is 14 amino acids long. Germline CDR1 MDHEN, CDR2 SYDVKM. V lost 5 bases to trimming and J lost 9 bases, with 14 bases between them. The CDR3 region is CASSPPTRGSPLHF. The CDR3 DNA sequence: TGTGCCAGCAGTCCGCCCACCCGAGGTTCACCCCTCCACTTT.

This clonotype was seen more than once but under ten times. Only one base separates this from a far larger clonotype, so it likely reflects a read error. The gene calls are TRBV13 and TRBJ2-4, with D possibly being TRBD1 (6 bases). This CDR3 is 17 amino acids long. Looked up from germline, CDR1 is PRHDT and CDR2 is FYEKMQ (reference sequence). The CDR3 reads CASSAQGYPASKNIKYF. The DNA of the CDR3 is TGTGCCAGCAGTGCACAGGGTTACCCCGCCTCCAAAAACATTAAGTACTTC.

This clonotype was counted a single time. V is TRBV18 and J is TRBJ2-1; 9 nucleotides align to TRBD1. Germline CDR1 and CDR2: KGHSH and LQKENI. CDR3 size: 16 residues. Trimming cost V 3 bases and J 8 bases; bases outside gene matches: 11. The CDR3 is CASSPSGTGSLHEQFF. In nucleotides, the CDR3 is TGTGCCAGCTCACCCTCCGGGACAGGGTCATTGCATGAGCAGTTCTTC.

For this clonotype: A far bigger clonotype differs at one base, so this is likely a read error. CDR3 DNA sequence: TGTGCCAGCAGTGGTTCAACTAGCACAGATACGCAGTATTTT. It is translated as CASSGSTSTDTQYF. The V gene is TRBV27, the J gene TRBJ2-3; no clear D gene. The germline CDR1 and CDR2 sequences are MNHEY and SMNVEV (reference sequence). The CDR3 runs 14 residues. Deletions cut 5 bases from V and 0 bases from J, with 9 bases between.

Notes on this clonotype: Its ends do not fully match the called genes, so a read error is possible. V gene TRBV18 combines with J gene TRBJ1-5, with a weak D call TRBD1 (5 bases). The CDR3 sequence is 16 residues long. CDR1 KGHSH and CDR2 LQKENI come from the germline V gene. CDR3 DNA: TGTACCAGCTCACCACTGGGGGGGTGGGGCAATCAGCCCCAGCATTTT. This sequence encodes CTSSPLGGWGNQPQHF.

This clonotype was counted at least ten times. The rearrangement uses TRBV28 and TRBJ2-5; 7 bases map to TRBD1. CDR1 MDHEN and CDR2 SYDVKM come from the germline V gene. The CDR3 is 15 residues long. With 4 bases clipped from V and 5 bases from J, the junction kept 10 bases outside the gene matches. Here the CDR3 DNA reads TGTGCCAGCAGTTCCGGGACAGCTTGGAGGGAGACCCAGTACTTC. Its translation: CASSSGTAWRETQYF.

This clonotype was counted many times. The chain combines TRBV29-1 with TRBJ2-3; no clear D. Germline CDR1 and CDR2: SQVTM and ANQGSEA. The CDR3 covers 12 residues. V gave up 8 bases and J gave up 2 bases, with 11 bases separating them. The CDR3 region has the DNA TGCAGCCTACGACGGTCCACAGATACGCAGTATTTT. Translated: CSLRRSTDTQYF.

In this sample, this clonotype turned up many times. J is TRBJ2-2 and V is TRBV2; D uncertain. Trimming stripped 4 bases from V and 5 bases from J, with 8 bases between. This CDR3 has 13 amino acids. Germline V gene data show CDR1 as SNHLY and CDR2 as FYNNEI. The CDR3 sequence: CASSAEATGELFF. The CDR3 nucleotides read TGTGCCAGCAGTGCCGAGGCGACCGGGGAGCTGTTTTTT.

This clonotype came up many times. This chain links TRBV5-1 with TRBJ1-1; TRBD1 agrees at 8 bases. After removal of 7 bases from V and 5 bases from J, the junction contained 19 bases not matched to a gene. Germline-derived CDR1 and CDR2 are SGHRS and YFSETQ. This CDR3 spans 17 amino acids. The CDR3 bases are TGCGCCAGCCCGTCGGGACAGGTCAGGTTCCGGAGGACTGAAGCTTTCTTT. It codes for CASPSGQVRFRRTEAFF.

This clonotype was picked up a small number of times. The chain uses TRBV6-5 and TRBJ2-7; D is perhaps TRBD2 (5 bases). Per germline, CDR1 MNHEY and CDR2 SVGAGI. The CDR3 length is 14 residues. V was clipped by 6 bases and J by 2 bases, with 14 bases between them. CDR3 sequence reads: CASRAGVETYEQYF. Here the CDR3 DNA reads TGTGCCAGCAGGGCCGGGGTCGAAACCTACGAGCAGTACTTC.

This chain joins TRBV13 and TRBJ2-5, with 9 bases aligning to TRBD1. The germline CDR1 and CDR2 sequences are PRHDT and FYEKMQ (reference sequence). This CDR3 contains 16 residues. With V trimmed by 1 base and J by 5 bases, 8 bases remained unmatched. This chain's CDR3 is CASSLALQGAGETQYF. The CDR3 DNA follows: TGTGCCAGCAGCTTAGCCCTACAGGGGGCGGGGGAGACCCAGTACTTC.

This clonotype was seen repeatedly, ten times or more. The genes are TRBV25-1 and TRBJ2-7; 9 nucleotides match TRBD1. Unmatched junction bases numbered 9, after V lost 0 bases and J lost 6 bases. Germline CDR1 is MGHDK and CDR2 is SYGVNS. The CDR3 extends over 16 amino acids. The CDR3 DNA is TGTGCCAGCAGTGAATATTCCGGGACAGGGACCGTCGAGCAGTACTTC. This gives the protein CASSEYSGTGTVEQYF.

This clonotype was counted at least ten times. CDR3 nucleotides: TGTGCCAGCAGCTCCGGTTCGACAGGGCTAAGGGATGGCTACACCTTC. This translates into CASSSGSTGLRDGYTF. The V and J genes are TRBV7-9 and TRBJ1-2; 7 nucleotides match TRBD1. J was trimmed by 6 bases and V by 4 bases; bases with no gene match: 14. The CDR3 runs to 16 residues. Germline V gives CDR1 SEHNR, CDR2 FQNEAQ (reference sequence).

J is TRBJ2-2 and V is TRBV5-1, with 7 bases fitting TRBD1. This CDR3 is built from 15 residues. Germline V gene lookup returns CDR1 SGHRS and CDR2 YFSETQ. V shed 4 bases, J shed 2 bases, and the junction held 5 bases outside the gene matches. The CDR3 DNA reads TGCGCCAGCAGCACGGGACAGTTTAACACCGGGGAGCTGTTTTTT. This gives the protein CASSTGQFNTGELFF.